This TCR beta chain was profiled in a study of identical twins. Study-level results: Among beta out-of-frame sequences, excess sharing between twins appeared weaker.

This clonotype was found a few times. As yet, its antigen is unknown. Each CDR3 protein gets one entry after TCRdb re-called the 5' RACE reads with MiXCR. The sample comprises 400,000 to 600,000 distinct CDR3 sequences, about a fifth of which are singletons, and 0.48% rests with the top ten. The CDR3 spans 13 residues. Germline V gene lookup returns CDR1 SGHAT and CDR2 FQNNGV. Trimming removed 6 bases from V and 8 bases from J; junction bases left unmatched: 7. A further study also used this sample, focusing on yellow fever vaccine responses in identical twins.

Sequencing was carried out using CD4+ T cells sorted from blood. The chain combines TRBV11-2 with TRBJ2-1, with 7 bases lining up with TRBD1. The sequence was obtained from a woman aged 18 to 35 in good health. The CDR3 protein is CASRFRGGHEQFF. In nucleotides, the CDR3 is TGTGCCAGCAGGTTCCGAGGGGGCCATGAGCAGTTCTTC.